The 22 T cell receptor beta chains below come from one sample, sequenced in a study of T cell responses to AZD1222 COVID-19 vaccine. Sequencing was performed with immunoSEQ multiplex PCR; in TCRdb, only in-frame clones are kept and a portion is missing. This table has just over 65,000 clones, about 88% appearing once. The starting material was peripheral blood, obtained on day 0 of AZD1222 vaccination. These receptors were collected from an adult in good health.

This sequence joins TRBV2 and TRBJ2-7; no definite D call. Trimming removed 4 bases at V and 6 bases at J, with 19 bases between. CDR3 size: 15 residues. The germline gives CDR1 SNHLY, CDR2 FYNNEI. Here the CDR3 reads CASSGLSDWGSEQYF. Written as DNA, the CDR3 is TGTGCCAGCAGTGGGTTATCGGATTGGGGATCCGAGCAGTACTTC. Full variable domain (missing parts from reference TRBV2 and TRBJ2-7): EPEVTQTPSHQVTQMGQEVILRCVPISNHLYFYWYRQILGQKVEFLVSFYNNEISEKSEIFDDQFSVERPDGSNFTLKIRSTKLEDSAMYFCASSGLSDWGSEQYFGPGTRLTVT.

The CDR3 reads CASSFSGGASDTQYF. The CDR3 region has the DNA TGTGCCAGCAGCTTTAGCGGGGGTGCCTCAGATACGCAGTATTTT. V usage is TRBV7-2 and J usage is TRBJ2-3; 9 bases agree with TRBD2. The J segment lost 4 bases and the V segment lost 3 bases, leaving 5 bases of the junction unmatched. The CDR3 has 15 amino acids. CDR1 and CDR2 (germline): SGHTA, FQGNSA. Using reference TRBV7-2 and TRBJ2-3 for the parts outside the CDR3, the full variable domain is GAGVSQSPSNKVTEKGKDVELRCDPISGHTALYWYRQSLGQGLEFLIYFQGNSAPDKSGLPSDRFSAERTGGSVSTLTIQRTQQEDSAVYLCASSFSGGASDTQYFGPGTRLTVL.

Points on this clone: Other DNA sequences in this specimen translate into the identical CDR3. The gene calls are TRBV18 and TRBJ1-5; 7 bases match TRBD1. V lost 3 bases, J lost 0 bases, and 2 bases stayed unmatched. The CDR3 is 15 residues long. Germline V CDR1 and CDR2: KGHSH, LQKENI. As DNA, the CDR3 is TGTGCCAGCTCACCGACAGGGTATAGCAATCAGCCCCAGCATTTT. It encodes CASSPTGYSNQPQHF.

The CDR3: CATIPGQGVGWGTDTQYF. Written as DNA, the CDR3 is TGTGCCACAATCCCGGGACAGGGTGTAGGGTGGGGCACAGATACGCAGTATTTT. The J gene is TRBJ2-3, the V gene TRBV3-1 (or the pseudogene TRBV3-2); 9 bases agree with TRBD1. Looked up from germline, CDR1 is LGHDT and CDR2 is YNNKEL (reference sequence). Trimming removed 10 bases from V and 1 base from J; junction bases left unmatched: 18. The length of the CDR3 is 18 residues.

The rearrangement links TRBV6-5 to TRBJ2-1; 8 positions agree with TRBD1. Germline-derived CDR1 and CDR2 are MNHEY and SVGAGI. The CDR3 spans 15 residues. Trimming removed 5 bases from V and 4 bases from J; junction bases left unmatched: 7. Here the CDR3 reads CASSRTGSKYNEQFF. Here the CDR3 DNA reads TGTGCCAGCAGTAGGACAGGGTCGAAGTACAATGAGCAGTTCTTC.

For this clone: An end of the junction does not agree with germline; a read error may underlie this. V gene TRBV18 combines with J gene TRBJ2-7, with D unresolved. The germline V gene has CDR1 KGHSH and CDR2 LQKENI. The CDR3 consists of 15 residues. Written as DNA, the CDR3 is TGTGCCAACTCACCATTAGGTGGGCAAACCTACGAGCAGTACTTC. Protein: CANSPLGGQTYEQYF.

The V gene is TRBV30, the J gene TRBJ1-5; 7 nucleotides align to TRBD1. V gave up 0 bases and J gave up 12 bases; unmatched junction bases: 5. Germline V gene lookup returns CDR1 GTSNPN and CDR2 SVGIG (reference sequence). The CDR3 has 12 amino acids. The CDR3 region has the DNA TGTGCCTGGAGTGTAGGGGACAGCCGCCAGCATTTT. It specifies CAWSVGDSRQHF.

The gene calls are TRBV18 and TRBJ1-5, with 10 positions matching TRBD1. CDR1 KGHSH and CDR2 LQKENI come from the germline V gene. J lost 2 bases, V lost 3 bases, and 1 base had no gene match. This CDR3 has 15 amino acids. The CDR3 DNA reads as TGTGCCAGCTCACCCGGGACAGGGGGCAATCAGCCCCAGCATTTT. Residues: CASSPGTGGNQPQHF.

This clone was recorded once. The rearrangement uses TRBV28 and TRBJ2-3; D is unclear. The CDR3 sequence is 13 residues long. The germline V gene has CDR1 MDHEN and CDR2 SYDVKM. V lost 5 bases and J lost 5, with 11 bases in between. The CDR3 reads CASSIPSIDTQYF. In nucleotides, the CDR3 is TGTGCCAGCAGTATACCTAGTATAGATACGCAGTATTTT. The full variable domain, in which reference TRBV28 and TRBJ2-3 provide the parts outside the CDR3, is DVKVTQSSRYLVKRTGEKVFLECVQDMDHENMFWYRQDPGLGLRLIYFSYDVKMKEKGDIPEGYSVSREKKERFSLILESASTNQTSMYLCASSIPSIDTQYFGPGTRLTVL.

This clone was seen a single time. This chain joins TRBV19 and TRBJ2-3; D unresolved. There are 15 residues in the CDR3. V was cut by 3 bases and J by 0 bases, with 10 bases left in between. The V gene's germline CDR1 is LNHDA and CDR2 SQIVND (reference sequence). CDR3 amino acids: CASSMKDGSTDTQYF. The CDR3 DNA sequence: TGTGCCAGTAGTATGAAGGACGGGAGCACAGATACGCAGTATTTT.

This chain joins TRBV7-9 and TRBJ1-5; no firm D call. Deletions cut 1 base from V and 5 bases from J, with 6 bases between. Germline values: CDR1 SEHNR, CDR2 FQNEAQ (reference sequence). The CDR3 spans 13 residues. The CDR3 nucleotides are TGTGCCAGCAGCTTAGAGACCGATCAGCCCCAGCATTTT. It codes for CASSLETDQPQHF.

This chain connects TRBV9 to TRBJ2-2; possibly TRBD1 for D (5 bases). V lost 3 bases, J lost 7 bases, and 10 bases lay in between. This CDR3 region has 13 residues. Germline V gives CDR1 SGDLS, CDR2 YYNGEE. The CDR3 region is CASSGGQGGELFF. As DNA, the CDR3 is TGTGCCAGCAGCGGGGGTCAGGGCGGGGAGCTGTTTTTT.

J is TRBJ1-2 and V is TRBV6-2 or TRBV6-3, with D unresolved. This CDR3 contains 16 residues. V was cut by 1 base and J by 0 bases, with 12 bases left in between. CDR1 and CDR2 (germline): MNHEY, SVGEGT. The CDR3 loop reads CASSYLSGLANYGYTF. The CDR3 region has the DNA TGTGCCAGCAGTTACTTATCAGGCCTAGCTAACTATGGCTACACCTTC.

This rearrangement joins TRBV19 to TRBJ1-2; TRBD1 matches 10 bases. This CDR3 contains 12 residues. V shed 7 bases, J shed 5 bases, and the junction held 1 base outside the gene matches. Germline V gene sequence: CDR1 LNHDA, CDR2 SQIVND (reference sequence). For the CDR3, the DNA is TGTGCCAGTAAGGGACAGGGGTATGGCTACACCTTC. Its protein is CASKGQGYGYTF.

The J gene is TRBJ2-3, the V gene TRBV6-6, with D perhaps TRBD1 or TRBD2 (5 bases each). Trimming took off 7 bases at V and 11 bases at J, with 19 bases between the two ends. The CDR3 covers 13 residues. Germline loops: CDR1 MNHNY, CDR2 SVGAGI (reference sequence). The CDR3: CASTPLRDGKQYF. DNA for the CDR3: TGTGCCAGCACTCCACTCCGGGACGGAAAGCAGTATTTT.

V and J are TRBV5-1 and TRBJ1-1; the D is unclear. Germline V CDR1 and CDR2: SGHRS, YFSETQ. Trimming took off 2 bases at V and 4 bases at J, with 12 bases between the two ends. The CDR3 is 14 residues long. CDR3 nucleotide sequence: TGCGCCAGCAGCTTTCGGGGTTTGGGCACTGAAGCTTTCTTT. Its translation is CASSFRGLGTEAFF.

The V and J genes are TRBV6-6 and TRBJ1-4; D gene unclear. The CDR3 is made up of 14 amino acids. Trimming cost V 1 base and J 7 bases, with 10 bases left between them. Germline V gene sequence: CDR1 MNHNY, CDR2 SVGAGI (reference sequence). Here the CDR3 reads CASSYFADTEKLFF. CDR3 DNA: TGTGCCAGCAGTTACTTCGCTGACACTGAAAAACTGTTTTTT.

The chain links TRBV5-4 to TRBJ2-1; D ambiguous. CDR1 SGHNT and CDR2 YYREEE come from the germline V gene (reference sequence). V gave up 2 bases and J gave up 1 base, with 7 bases separating them. The CDR3 extends over 14 amino acids. CDR3 DNA: TGTGCCAGCAGCTTATACGGATCCTACAATGAGCAGTTCTTC. Its protein product is CASSLYGSYNEQFF. The whole variable domain, filled in from reference TRBV5-4 and TRBJ2-1, reads ETGVTQSPTHLIKTRGQQVTLRCSSQSGHNTVSWYQQALGQGPQFIFQYYREEENGRGNFPPRFSGLQFPNYSSELNVNALELDDSALYLCASSLYGSYNEQFFGPGTRLTVL.

This clone has a single count. V usage is TRBV7-2 and J usage is TRBJ1-1; 9 positions match TRBD1. Germline CDR1 reads SGHTA; CDR2 reads FQGNSA. J gave up 0 bases and V 3 bases, and 5 bases lay outside the gene matches. There are 16 residues in the CDR3. CDR3 sequence (DNA): TGTGCCAGCAGCTTGGGGACAGGGCTAATGAACACTGAAGCTTTCTTT. It encodes CASSLGTGLMNTEAFF.

The chain couples TRBV5-8 to TRBJ1-1, with 7 bases identical to TRBD1. Germline V gene lookup returns CDR1 SGHTS and CDR2 YDEGEE. This CDR3 spans 15 amino acids. The ends lost 1 base at V and 0 bases at J; junction bases unmatched: 3. The CDR3 protein is CASSLRTGMNTEAFF. The CDR3 DNA is TGTGCCAGCAGCTTGCGGACAGGCATGAACACTGAAGCTTTCTTT.

The chain uses TRBV19 and TRBJ1-4; TRBD1 agrees at 7 bases. CDR3 length: 13 residues. Trimming removed 9 bases from V and 3 bases from J; junction bases left unmatched: 4. Germline CDR1 LNHDA, CDR2 SQIVND (reference sequence). For the CDR3, the DNA is TGTGCCAGCGAGGGGGCCCCTAATGAAAAACTGTTTTTT. Translating it yields CASEGAPNEKLFF.

The chain recombines TRBV3-1 (or the pseudogene TRBV3-2) with TRBJ1-5, with 7 nucleotides matching TRBD1. V was pared by 1 base and J by 3 bases, with 9 bases of the junction left unmatched. The CDR3 runs 17 residues. Germline CDR1 LGHDT, CDR2 YNNKEL (reference sequence). In DNA form, the CDR3 reads TGTGCCAGCAGCCAAGCCCCGACAGGGATCGACAATCAGCCCCAGCATTTT. This translates into CASSQAPTGIDNQPQHF.